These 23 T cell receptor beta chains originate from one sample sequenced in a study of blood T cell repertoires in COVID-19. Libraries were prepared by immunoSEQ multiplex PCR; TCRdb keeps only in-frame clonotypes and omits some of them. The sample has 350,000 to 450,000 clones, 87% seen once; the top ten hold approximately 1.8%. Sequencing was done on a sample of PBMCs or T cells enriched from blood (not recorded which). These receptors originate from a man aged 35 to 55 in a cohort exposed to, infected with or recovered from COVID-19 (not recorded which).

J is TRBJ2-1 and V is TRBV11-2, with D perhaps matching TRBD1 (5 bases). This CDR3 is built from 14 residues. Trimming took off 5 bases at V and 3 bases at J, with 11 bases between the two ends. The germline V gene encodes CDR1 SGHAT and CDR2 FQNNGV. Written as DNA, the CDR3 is TGTGCCAGCAGCCCCGGACAACACTACAATGAGCAGTTCTTC. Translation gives CASSPGQHYNEQFF.

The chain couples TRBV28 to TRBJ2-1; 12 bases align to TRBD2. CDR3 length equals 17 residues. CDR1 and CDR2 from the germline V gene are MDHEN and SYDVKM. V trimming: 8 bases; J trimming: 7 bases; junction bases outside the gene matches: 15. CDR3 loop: CASSGQGLAGRENEQFF. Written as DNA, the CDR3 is TGTGCCAGCTCGGGACAGGGACTAGCGGGTAGGGAGAATGAGCAGTTCTTC.

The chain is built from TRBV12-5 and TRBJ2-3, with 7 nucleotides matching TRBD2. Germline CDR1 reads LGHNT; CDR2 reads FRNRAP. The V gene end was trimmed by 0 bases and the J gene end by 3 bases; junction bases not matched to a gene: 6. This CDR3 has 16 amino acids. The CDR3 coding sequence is TGTGCTAGTGGTTTGGTAAGGGGAGCGGGGACAGATACGCAGTATTTT. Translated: CASGLVRGAGTDTQYF.

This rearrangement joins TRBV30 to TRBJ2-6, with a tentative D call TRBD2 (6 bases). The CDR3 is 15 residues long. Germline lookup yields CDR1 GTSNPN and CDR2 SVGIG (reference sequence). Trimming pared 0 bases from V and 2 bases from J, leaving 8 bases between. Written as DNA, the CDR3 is TGTGCCTGGAGTGTAGGAGGGGCTGGGGCCAACGTCCTGACTTTC. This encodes CAWSVGGAGANVLTF.

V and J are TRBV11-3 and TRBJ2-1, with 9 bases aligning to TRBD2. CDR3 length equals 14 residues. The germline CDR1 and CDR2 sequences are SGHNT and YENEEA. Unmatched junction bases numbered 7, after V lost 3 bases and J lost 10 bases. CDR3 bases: TGTGCCAGCAGCTTTGGCGGGAGGGGACGCGAGCAGTTCTTC. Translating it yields CASSFGGRGREQFF.

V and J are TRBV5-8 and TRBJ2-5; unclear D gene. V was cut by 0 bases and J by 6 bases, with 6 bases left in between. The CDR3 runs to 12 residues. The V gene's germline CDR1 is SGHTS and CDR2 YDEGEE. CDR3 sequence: CASSLAAKTQYF. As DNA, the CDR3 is TGTGCCAGCAGCTTGGCCGCGAAGACCCAGTACTTC. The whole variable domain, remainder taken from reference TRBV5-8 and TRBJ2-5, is EAGVTQSPTHLIKTRGQQATLRCSPISGHTSVYWYQQALGLGLQFLLWYDEGEERNRGNFPPRFSGRQFPNYSSELNVNALELEDSALYLCASSLAAKTQYFGPGTRLLVL.

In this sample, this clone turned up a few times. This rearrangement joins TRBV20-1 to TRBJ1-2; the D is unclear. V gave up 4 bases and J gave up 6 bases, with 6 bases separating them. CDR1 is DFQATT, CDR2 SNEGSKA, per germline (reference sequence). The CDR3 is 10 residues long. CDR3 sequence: CSANGNGYTF. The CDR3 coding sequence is TGCAGTGCTAACGGGAATGGCTACACCTTC.

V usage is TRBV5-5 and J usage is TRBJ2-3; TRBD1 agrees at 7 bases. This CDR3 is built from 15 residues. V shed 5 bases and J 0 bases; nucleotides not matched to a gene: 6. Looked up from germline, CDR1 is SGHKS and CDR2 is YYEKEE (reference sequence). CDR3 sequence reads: CASRFDRASTDTQYF. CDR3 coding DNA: TGTGCCAGCAGATTCGACAGGGCGAGCACAGATACGCAGTATTTT.

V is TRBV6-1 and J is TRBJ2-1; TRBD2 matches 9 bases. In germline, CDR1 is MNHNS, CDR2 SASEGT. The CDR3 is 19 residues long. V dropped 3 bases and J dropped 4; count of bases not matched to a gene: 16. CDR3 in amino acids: CASSDRMASGMTRYNEQFF. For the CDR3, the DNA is TGTGCCAGCAGTGACCGCATGGCTAGCGGGATGACTAGATACAATGAGCAGTTCTTC.

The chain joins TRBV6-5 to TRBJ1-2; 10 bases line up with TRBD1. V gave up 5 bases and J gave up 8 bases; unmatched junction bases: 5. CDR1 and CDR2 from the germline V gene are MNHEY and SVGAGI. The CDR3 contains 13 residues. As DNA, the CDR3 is TGTGCCAGCAGTAAGGACAGGGGGAGAGGCTACACCTTC. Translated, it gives CASSKDRGRGYTF.

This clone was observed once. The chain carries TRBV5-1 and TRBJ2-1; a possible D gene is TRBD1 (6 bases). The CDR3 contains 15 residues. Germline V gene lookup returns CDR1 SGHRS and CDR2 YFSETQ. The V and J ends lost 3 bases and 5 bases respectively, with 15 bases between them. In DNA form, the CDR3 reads TGCGCCAGCAGCTCCACAGGGCCTGTAAACAATGAGCAGTTCTTC. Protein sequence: CASSSTGPVNNEQFF.

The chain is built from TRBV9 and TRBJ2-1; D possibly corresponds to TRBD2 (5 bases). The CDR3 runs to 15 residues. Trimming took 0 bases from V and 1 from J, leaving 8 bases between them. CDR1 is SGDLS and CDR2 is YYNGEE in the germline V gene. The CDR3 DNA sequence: TGTGCCAGCAGCGTAGTAAGCGGATCCTACAATGAGCAGTTCTTC. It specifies CASSVVSGSYNEQFF.

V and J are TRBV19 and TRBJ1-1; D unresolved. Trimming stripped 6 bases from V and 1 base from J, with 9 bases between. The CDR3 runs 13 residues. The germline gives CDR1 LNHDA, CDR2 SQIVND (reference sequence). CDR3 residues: CASRRGRNTEAFF. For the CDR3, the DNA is TGTGCCAGTAGGAGAGGAAGGAACACTGAAGCTTTCTTT.

CDR3 amino acids: CASRDYQGAGEQYF. Written as DNA, the CDR3 is TGTGCCAGCAGGGACTATCAGGGGGCAGGAGAGCAGTACTTC. V is TRBV28 and J is TRBJ2-7, with 8 bases identical to TRBD1. Germline V gives CDR1 MDHEN, CDR2 SYDVKM. Trimming removed 6 bases from V and 7 bases from J; junction bases left unmatched: 11. This CDR3 region has 14 residues.

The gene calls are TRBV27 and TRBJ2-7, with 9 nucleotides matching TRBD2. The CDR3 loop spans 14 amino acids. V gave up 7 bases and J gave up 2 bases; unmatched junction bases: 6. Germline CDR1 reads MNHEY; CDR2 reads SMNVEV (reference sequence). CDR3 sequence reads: CASTSGNAPYEQYF. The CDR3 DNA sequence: TGTGCCAGCACTAGCGGGAACGCCCCCTACGAGCAGTACTTC.

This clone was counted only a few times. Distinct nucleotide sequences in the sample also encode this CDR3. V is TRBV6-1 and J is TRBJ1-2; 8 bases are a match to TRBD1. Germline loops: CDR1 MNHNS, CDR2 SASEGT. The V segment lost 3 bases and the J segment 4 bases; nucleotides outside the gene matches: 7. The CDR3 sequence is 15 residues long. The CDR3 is CASSDQPGTGYGYTF. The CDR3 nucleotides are TGTGCCAGCAGTGACCAACCCGGGACAGGCTATGGCTACACCTTC.

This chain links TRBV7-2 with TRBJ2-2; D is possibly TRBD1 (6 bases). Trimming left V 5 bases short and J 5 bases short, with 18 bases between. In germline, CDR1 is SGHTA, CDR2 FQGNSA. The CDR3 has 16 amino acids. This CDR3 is CASSPTPAGQTGELFF. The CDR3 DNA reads TGTGCCAGCAGCCCCACACCGGCAGGACAGACCGGGGAGCTGTTTTTT.

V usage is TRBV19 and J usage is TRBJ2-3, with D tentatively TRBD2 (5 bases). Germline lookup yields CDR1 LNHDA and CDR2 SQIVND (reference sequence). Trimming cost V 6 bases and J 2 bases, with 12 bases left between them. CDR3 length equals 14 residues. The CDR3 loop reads CASRDSELTDTQYF. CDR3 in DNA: TGTGCCAGTAGGGATAGCGAGCTCACAGATACGCAGTATTTT.

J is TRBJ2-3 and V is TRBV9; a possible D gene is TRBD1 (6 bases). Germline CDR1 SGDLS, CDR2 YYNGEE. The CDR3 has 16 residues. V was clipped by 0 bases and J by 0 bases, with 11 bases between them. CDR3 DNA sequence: TGTGCCAGCAGCGTAGTGGGGGCCCCAAGCACAGATACGCAGTATTTT. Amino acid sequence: CASSVVGAPSTDTQYF. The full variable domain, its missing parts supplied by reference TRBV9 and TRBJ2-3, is DSGVTQTPKHLITATGQRVTLRCSPRSGDLSVYWYQQSLDQGLQFLIQYYNGEERAKGNILERFSAQQFPDLHSELNLSSLELGDSALYFCASSVVGAPSTDTQYFGPGTRLTVL.

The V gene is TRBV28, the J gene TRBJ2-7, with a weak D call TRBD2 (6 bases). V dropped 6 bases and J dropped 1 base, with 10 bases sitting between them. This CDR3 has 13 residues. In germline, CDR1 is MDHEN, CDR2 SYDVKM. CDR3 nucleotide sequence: TGTGCCAGCAGAGGGCGGGGTTCCTACGAGCAGTACTTC. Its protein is CASRGRGSYEQYF.

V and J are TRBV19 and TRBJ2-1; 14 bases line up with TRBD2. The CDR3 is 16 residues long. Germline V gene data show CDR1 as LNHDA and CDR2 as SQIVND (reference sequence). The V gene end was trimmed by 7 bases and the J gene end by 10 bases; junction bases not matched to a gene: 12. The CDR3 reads CASTTGLAGGRHEQFF. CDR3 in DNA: TGTGCCAGTACCACCGGACTAGCGGGAGGTAGGCACGAGCAGTTCTTC.

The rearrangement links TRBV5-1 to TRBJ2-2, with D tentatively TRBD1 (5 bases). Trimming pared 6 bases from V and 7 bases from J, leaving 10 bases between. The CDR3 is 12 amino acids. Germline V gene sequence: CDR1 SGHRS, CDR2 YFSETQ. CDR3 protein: CASTDSDGELFF. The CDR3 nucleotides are TGCGCCAGCACTGACAGCGACGGGGAGCTGTTTTTT.

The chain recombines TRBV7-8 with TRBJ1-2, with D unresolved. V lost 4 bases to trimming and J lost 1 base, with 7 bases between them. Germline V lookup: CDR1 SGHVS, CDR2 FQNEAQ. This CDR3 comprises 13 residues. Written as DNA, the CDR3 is TGTGCCAGCAGCTCCACTGATAACTATGGCTACACCTTC. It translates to CASSSTDNYGYTF.